The source of this T cell receptor beta chain is a study of cytomegalovirus exposure and HLA in healthy donors. Overall study findings and caveats: The study flagged some 170 TCR beta chains as cytomegalovirus-associated. In a later analysis, donors in an Asian-associated ancestry cluster reportedly had fewer N-insertions in productive TCRs than the cohort mean. TCR association rates varied by HLA locus in a later analysis, with DRB1 highest and HLA-C lowest.

In the PCR, 60 Vbeta and 13 Jbeta primers were used. The repertoire was sequenced with immunoSEQ multiplex PCR; TCRdb's copy has only in-frame clones and lacks some. The repertoire consists of 100,000 to 150,000 clones, with about 82% occurring once and the leading ten covering roughly 5%. Germline V gene lookup returns CDR1 SGHKS and CDR2 YYEKEE (reference sequence). CDR3 length equals 16 residues. V lost 4 bases, J lost 6 bases, and 11 bases stayed unmatched. About this clone: Its target is unknown.

Healthy people donating bone marrow made up the donors. The J gene is TRBJ2-2, the V gene TRBV5-5; 8 bases fit TRBD1. Sequenced: PBMCs. The clonotype was recovered from a young man in good health and CMV-seronegative. The CDR3 is CASSLWDRPTAGELFF. CDR3 bases: TGTGCCAGCAGCCTATGGGACAGGCCCACTGCCGGGGAGCTGTTTTTT.